This T cell receptor (beta chain) was sequenced in a study of spatial heterogeneity in lung cancer. Stated time point: sample taken at primary tumor resection. From tumor, nontumor lung or frozen PBMC, whole RNA was taken unsorted for sequencing. Trimming left V 0 bases short and J 5 bases short, with 7 bases between. The CDR3 has 12 residues. Germline V gene sequence: CDR1 SQVTM, CDR2 ANQGSEA. Each CDR3 protein is one row after TCRdb ran MiXCR on the 5' RACE reads. The repertoire holds tens of thousands of distinct CDR3 sequences, with about 20% as singletons. The source was PBMCs, collected at surgery. The source of this sequence is a male donor with early-stage non-small cell lung cancer. This chain uses TRBV29-1 with TRBJ2-5; D unresolved. This chain's CDR3 is CSVEDGAETQYF. The CDR3 nucleotides read TGCAGCGTTGAAGACGGTGCGGAGACCCAGTACTTC.